This TCR beta chain emerged from a study of lymphopenia after photon versus proton radiotherapy (dated by TCRdb to about 2019). As for the study more broadly: The immunological effects of photon versus proton radiation therapy were compared in patients with gastrointestinal tumors who developed high-grade lymphopenia. The 15 to 25 patients in the cohort had gastrointestinal tumors, were treated with either photon or proton therapy, and subsequently developed lymphopenia. The goal of the study was to describe how the two radiation modalities differ in their effects on the immune system. General conclusions and limits of the study: After the lymphocyte count nadir, photon-treated repertoires showed oligoclonal expansion, especially of CD8+ Temra cells, which drove the drop in diversity. Across the cohort, a larger post-nadir drop in TCR diversity was inversely correlated with overall survival time among patients who died. Proton-treated patients stayed relatively stable during treatment, while photon-treated patients lost naive T cells and TCR diversity and gained effector/memory populations. The authors looked at the survival association only in patients who died, and they framed better survival with proton therapy as a possibility rather than a demonstrated result.

As regards this clone: Its binding antigen is unknown. Nothing much larger sits one base from this clone, and base qualities are not available.

Per the germline V gene (reference sequence), SGHNT is the CDR1 and YYREEE is the CDR2. Clipping removes 4 bases from V and 5 bases from J, with 8 as the unmatched junction base count. Spanning cysteine to phenylalanine, the CDR3 consists of 14 amino acids. CDR3 DNA is the only sequence kept; it has 42 bases, read in frame from the first base. The protocol used for the library was the immunoSEQ multiplex PCR assay. T cell repertoires were profiled by deep sequencing of rearranged TCR beta loci, alongside multiparametric flow cytometry. TCRdb took this table from immuneACCESS and kept in-frame rearrangements with V and J called. Such tables lack part of the clones; where checked against another copy, unresolved V genes explain under half of the gap, and the rest is unexplained. The sample records 60,000 or so clones, around 87% of which are singletons. The biggest ten clones account for around 2.1% of the sample.

The chain couples TRBV5-4 to TRBJ2-5, and TRBD1 matches 7 of the central bases. The receptor's source is a man aged 40-49 years with gastric cancer. The sample consisted of peripheral blood, taken from a patient treated with photon-based radiotherapy. CDR3 sequence: CASSRTGAEETQYF. The bases read TGTGCCAGCAGCCGTACAGGGGCGGAGGAGACCCAGTACTTC.